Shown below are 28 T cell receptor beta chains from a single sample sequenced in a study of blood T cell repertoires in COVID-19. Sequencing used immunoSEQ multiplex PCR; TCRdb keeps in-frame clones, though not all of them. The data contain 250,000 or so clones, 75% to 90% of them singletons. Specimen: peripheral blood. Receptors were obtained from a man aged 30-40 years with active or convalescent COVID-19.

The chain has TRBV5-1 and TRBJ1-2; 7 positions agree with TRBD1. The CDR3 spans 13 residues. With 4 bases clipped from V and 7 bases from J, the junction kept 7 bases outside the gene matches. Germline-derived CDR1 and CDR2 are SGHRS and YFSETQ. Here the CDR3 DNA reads TGCGCCAGCAGCGCGGTGGGACAGCTTGGCTACACCTTC. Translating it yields CASSAVGQLGYTF.

This chain's CDR3 is CASSRETGSYNSPLHF. The CDR3 coding sequence is TGTGCCAGCAGTAGAGAAACAGGGTCCTATAATTCACCCCTCCACTTT. V gene TRBV2 combines with J gene TRBJ1-6; TRBD1 might be the D (6 bases). Trimming took 5 bases from V and 1 from J, leaving 12 bases between them. Germline V gene sequence: CDR1 SNHLY, CDR2 FYNNEI. The CDR3 has 16 residues.

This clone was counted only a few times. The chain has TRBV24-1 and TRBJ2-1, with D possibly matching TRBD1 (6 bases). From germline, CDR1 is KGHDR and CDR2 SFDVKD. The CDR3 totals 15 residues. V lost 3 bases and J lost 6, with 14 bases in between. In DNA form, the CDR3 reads TGTGCCACCAGTGATGACAGGCTTAATGGCAATGAGCAGTTCTTC. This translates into CATSDDRLNGNEQFF.

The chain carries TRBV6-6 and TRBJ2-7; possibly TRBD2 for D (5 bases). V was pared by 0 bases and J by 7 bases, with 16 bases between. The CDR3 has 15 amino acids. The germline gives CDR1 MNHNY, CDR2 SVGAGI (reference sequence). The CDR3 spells CASSYSSGEGPEQYF. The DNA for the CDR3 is TGTGCCAGCAGTTACTCGTCCGGGGAAGGCCCGGAGCAGTACTTC.

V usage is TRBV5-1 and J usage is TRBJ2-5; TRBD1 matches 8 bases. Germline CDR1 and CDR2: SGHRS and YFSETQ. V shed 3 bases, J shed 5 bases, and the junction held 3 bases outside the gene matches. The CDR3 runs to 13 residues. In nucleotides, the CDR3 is TGCGCCAGCAGCTCAGGGGGCGCGGAGACCCAGTACTTC. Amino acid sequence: CASSSGGAETQYF.

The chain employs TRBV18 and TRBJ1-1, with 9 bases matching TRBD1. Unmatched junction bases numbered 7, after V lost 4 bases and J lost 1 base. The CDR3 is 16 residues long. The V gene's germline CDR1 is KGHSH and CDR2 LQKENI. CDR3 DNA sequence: TGTGCCAGCTCACAACAATCGACAGGGGGGAACACTGAAGCTTTCTTT. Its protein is CASSQQSTGGNTEAFF.

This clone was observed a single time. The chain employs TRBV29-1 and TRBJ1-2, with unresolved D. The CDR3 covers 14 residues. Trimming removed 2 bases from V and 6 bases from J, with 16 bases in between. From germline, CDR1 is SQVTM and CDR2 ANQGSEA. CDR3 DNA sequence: TGCAGCGTTGAAATTCGGGGAGCCCACGATGGCTACACCTTC. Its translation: CSVEIRGAHDGYTF.

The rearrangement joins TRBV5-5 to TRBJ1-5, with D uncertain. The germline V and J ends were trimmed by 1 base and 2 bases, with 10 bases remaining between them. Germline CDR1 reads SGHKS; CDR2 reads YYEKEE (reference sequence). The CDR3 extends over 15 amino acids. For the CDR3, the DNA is TGTGCCAGCAGCTTGCGGGTCCTTGGCAATCAGCCCCAGCATTTT. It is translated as CASSLRVLGNQPQHF.

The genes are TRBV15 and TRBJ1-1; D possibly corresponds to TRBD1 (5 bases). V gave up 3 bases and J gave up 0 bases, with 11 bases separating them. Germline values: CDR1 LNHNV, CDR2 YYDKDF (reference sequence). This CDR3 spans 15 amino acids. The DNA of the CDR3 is TGTGCCACCAGCAGCGGGACTCTCATGAACACTGAAGCTTTCTTT. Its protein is CATSSGTLMNTEAFF.

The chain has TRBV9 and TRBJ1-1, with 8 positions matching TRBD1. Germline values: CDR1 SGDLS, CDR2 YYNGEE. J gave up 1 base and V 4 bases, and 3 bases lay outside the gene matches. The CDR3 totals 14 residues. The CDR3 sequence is CASSPTGANTEAFF. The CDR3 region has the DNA TGTGCCAGCAGCCCGACAGGGGCGAACACTGAAGCTTTCTTT.

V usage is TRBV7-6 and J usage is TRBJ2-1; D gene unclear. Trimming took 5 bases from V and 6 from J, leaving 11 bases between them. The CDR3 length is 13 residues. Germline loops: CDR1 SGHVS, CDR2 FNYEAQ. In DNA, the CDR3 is TGTGCCAGCAGCCCCCCAGGTGTCAATGAGCAGTTCTTC. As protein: CASSPPGVNEQFF. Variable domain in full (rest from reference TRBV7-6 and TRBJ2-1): GAGVSQSPRYKVTKRGQDVALRCDPISGHVSLYWYRQALGQGPEFLTYFNYEAQQDKSGLPNDRFSAERPEGSISTLTIQRTEQRDSAMYRCASSPPGVNEQFFGPGTRLTVL.

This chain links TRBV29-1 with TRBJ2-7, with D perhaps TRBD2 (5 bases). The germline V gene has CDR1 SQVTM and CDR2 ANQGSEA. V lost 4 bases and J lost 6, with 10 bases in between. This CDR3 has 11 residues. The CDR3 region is CSVAFGLEQYF. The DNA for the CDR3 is TGCAGCGTTGCCTTCGGACTCGAGCAGTACTTC.

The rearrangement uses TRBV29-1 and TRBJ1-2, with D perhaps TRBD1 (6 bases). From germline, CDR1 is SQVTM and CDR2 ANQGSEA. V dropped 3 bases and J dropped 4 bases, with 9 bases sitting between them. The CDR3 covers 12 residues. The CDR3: CSVETGSYGYTF. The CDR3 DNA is TGCAGCGTTGAGACAGGAAGCTATGGCTACACCTTC.

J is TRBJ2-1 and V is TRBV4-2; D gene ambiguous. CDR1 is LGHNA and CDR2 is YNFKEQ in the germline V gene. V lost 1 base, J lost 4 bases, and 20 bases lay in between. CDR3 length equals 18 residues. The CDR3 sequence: CASSQAVVGLGSYNEQFF. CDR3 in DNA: TGTGCCAGCAGCCAAGCGGTGGTGGGCCTTGGATCATACAATGAGCAGTTCTTC.

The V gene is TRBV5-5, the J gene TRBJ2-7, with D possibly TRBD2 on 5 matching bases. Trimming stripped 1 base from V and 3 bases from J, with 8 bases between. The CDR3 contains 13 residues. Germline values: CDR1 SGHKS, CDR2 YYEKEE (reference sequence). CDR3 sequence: CASSLSEVYEQYF. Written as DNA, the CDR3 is TGTGCCAGCAGCTTGTCGGAGGTCTACGAGCAGTACTTC.

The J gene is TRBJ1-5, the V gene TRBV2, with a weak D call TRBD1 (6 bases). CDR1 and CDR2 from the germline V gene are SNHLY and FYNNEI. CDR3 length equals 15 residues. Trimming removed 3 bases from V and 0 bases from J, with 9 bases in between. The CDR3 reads CASSEWTDSNQPQHF. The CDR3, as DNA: TGTGCCAGCAGTGAGTGGACAGATAGCAATCAGCCCCAGCATTTT.

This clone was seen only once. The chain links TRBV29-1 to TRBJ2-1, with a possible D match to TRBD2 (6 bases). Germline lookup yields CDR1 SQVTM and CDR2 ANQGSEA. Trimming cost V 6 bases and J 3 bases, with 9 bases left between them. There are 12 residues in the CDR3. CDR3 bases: TGCAGCGTCGCGCGGGGCTACAATGAGCAGTTCTTC. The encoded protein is CSVARGYNEQFF.

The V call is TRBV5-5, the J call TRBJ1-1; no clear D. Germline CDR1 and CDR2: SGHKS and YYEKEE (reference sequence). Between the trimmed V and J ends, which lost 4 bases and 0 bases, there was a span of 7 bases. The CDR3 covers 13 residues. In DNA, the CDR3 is TGTGCCAGCAGCCCCGACTTGAACACTGAAGCTTTCTTT. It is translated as CASSPDLNTEAFF.

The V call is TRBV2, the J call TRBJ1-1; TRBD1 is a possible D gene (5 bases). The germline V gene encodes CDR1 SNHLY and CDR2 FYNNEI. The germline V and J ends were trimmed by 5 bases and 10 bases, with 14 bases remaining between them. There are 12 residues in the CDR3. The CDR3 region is CASSFGAEGAFF. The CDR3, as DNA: TGTGCCAGCAGTTTTGGGGCGGAGGGAGCTTTCTTT.

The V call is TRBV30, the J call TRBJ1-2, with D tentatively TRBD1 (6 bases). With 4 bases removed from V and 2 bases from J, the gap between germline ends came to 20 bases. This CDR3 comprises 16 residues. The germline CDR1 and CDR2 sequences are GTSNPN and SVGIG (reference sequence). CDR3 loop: CAWTSNLDSVNYGYTF. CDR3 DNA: TGTGCCTGGACCTCAAATTTGGACAGCGTAAACTATGGCTACACCTTC.

The CDR3 sequence: CASSPRGAHISTQYF. The CDR3 nucleotides are TGTGCCAGCAGCCCGCGGGGGGCCCACATTTCGACGCAGTATTTT. This chain links TRBV3-1 (or the pseudogene TRBV3-2) with TRBJ2-3, with 8 bases matching TRBD2. Germline V gives CDR1 LGHDT, CDR2 YNNKEL (reference sequence). This CDR3 has 15 amino acids. The J segment lost 9 bases and the V segment lost 4 bases, leaving 12 bases of the junction unmatched.

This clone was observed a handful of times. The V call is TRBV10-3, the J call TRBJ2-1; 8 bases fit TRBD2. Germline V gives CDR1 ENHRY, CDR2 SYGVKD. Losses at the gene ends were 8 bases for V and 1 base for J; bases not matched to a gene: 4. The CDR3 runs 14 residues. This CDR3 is CAISRGGSYNEQFF. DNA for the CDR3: TGTGCCATCTCCCGGGGGGGATCCTACAATGAGCAGTTCTTC.

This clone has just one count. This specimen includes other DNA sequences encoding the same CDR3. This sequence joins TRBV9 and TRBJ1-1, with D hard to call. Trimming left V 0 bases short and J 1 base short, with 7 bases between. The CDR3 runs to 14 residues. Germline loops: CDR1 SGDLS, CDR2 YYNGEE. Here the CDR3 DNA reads TGTGCCAGCAGCGTAGGCTCCGGGAACACTGAAGCTTTCTTT. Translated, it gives CASSVGSGNTEAFF.

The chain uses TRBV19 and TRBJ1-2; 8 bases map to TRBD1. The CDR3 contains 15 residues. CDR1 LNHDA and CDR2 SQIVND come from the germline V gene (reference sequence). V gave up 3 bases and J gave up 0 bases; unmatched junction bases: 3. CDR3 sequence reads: CASSMGTGSNYGYTF. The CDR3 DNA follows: TGTGCCAGTAGTATGGGGACAGGTTCTAACTATGGCTACACCTTC.

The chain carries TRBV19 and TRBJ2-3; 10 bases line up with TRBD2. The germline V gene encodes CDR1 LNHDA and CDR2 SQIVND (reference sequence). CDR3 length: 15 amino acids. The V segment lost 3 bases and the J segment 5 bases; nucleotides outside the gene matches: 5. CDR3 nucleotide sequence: TGTGCCAGTAGTATGGGGCTAGCGGGGGTAGATACGCAGTATTTT. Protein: CASSMGLAGVDTQYF.

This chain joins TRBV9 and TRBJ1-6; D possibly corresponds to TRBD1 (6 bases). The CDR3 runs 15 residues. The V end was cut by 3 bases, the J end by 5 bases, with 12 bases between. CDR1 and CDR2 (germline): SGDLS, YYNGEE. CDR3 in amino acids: CASSASGTHNSPLHF. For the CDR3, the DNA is TGTGCCAGCAGCGCTTCAGGGACACATAATTCACCCCTCCACTTT.

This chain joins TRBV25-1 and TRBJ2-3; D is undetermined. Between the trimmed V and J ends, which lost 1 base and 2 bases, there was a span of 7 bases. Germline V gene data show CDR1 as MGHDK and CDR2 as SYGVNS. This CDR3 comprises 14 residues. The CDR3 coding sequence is TGTGCCAGCAGTGAATTTTCCCTCACAGATACGCAGTATTTT. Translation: CASSEFSLTDTQYF.

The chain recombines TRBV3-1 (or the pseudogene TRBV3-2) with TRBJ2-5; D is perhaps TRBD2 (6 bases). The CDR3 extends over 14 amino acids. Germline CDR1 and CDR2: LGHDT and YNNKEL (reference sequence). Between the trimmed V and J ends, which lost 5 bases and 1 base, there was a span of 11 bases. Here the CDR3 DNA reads TGTGCCAGCAGCGTTCCGGGACTCCAAGAGACCCAGTACTTC. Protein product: CASSVPGLQETQYF.